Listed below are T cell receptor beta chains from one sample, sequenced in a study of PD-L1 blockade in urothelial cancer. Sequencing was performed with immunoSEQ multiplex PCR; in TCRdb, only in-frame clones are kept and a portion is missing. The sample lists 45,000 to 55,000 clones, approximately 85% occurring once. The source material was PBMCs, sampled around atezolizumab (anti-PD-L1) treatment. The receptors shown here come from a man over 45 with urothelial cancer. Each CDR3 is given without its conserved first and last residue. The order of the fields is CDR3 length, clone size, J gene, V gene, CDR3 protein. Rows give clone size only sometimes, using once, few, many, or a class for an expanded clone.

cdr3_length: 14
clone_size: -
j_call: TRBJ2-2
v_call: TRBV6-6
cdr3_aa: ATIVSGGPNTGELF

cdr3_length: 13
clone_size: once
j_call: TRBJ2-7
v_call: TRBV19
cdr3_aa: ASSILAGSSYEQY

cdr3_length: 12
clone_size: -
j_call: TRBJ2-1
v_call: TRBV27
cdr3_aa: ASRTIAGYNEQF

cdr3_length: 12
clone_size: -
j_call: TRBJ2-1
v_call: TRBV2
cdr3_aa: ASDDRVSYNEQF

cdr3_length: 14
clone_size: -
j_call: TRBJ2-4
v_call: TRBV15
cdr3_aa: ATSKTGALAKNIQY

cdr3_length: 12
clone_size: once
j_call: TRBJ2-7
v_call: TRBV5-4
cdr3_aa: ASSSKQDSYEQY

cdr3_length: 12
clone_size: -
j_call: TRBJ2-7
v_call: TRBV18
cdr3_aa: ASSPARSSYEQY

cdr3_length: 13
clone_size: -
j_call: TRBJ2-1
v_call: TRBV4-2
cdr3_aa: ASSQVGLDYNEQF

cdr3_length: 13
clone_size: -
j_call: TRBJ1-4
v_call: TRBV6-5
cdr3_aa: ASSYGRESNEKLF

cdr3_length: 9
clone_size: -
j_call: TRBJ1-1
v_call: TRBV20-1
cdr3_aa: SARVAPEAF

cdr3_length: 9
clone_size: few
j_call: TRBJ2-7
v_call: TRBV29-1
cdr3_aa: SVSDRGEQY

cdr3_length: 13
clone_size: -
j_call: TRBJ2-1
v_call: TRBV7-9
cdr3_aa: ASSYNRDRVNEQF

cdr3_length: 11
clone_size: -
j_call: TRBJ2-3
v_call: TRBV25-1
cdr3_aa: ASSKERVGTQY

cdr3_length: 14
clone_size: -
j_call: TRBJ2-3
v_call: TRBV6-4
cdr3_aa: ASSEWEGSSTDTQY

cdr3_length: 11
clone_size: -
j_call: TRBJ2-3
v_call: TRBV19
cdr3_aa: ASKLPRTDTQY

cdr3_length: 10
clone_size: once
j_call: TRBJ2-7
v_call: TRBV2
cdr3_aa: ASRDSPYEQY

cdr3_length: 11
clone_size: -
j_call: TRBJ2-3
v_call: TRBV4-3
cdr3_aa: ASSQDVRTSLY

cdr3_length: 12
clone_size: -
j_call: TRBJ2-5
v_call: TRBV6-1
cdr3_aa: ASSDLGNQETQY

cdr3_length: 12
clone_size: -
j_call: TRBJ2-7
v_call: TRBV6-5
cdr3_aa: ASSQGFSSYEQY

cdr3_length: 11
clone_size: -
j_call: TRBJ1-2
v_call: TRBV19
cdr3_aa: ASSPDRGYGYT

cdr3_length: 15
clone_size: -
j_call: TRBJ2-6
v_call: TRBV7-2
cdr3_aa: ASSLAGGASGANVLT

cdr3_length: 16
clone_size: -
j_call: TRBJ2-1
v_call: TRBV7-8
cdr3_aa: ASSLGTPRLALDNEQF

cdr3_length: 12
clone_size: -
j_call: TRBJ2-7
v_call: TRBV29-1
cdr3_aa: SVELQANSYEQY

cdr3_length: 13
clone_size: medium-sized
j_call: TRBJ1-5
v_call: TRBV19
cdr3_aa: ASMDRGYSNQPQH

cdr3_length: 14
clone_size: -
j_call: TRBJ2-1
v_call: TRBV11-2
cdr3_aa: ASSIRASPEGNEQF

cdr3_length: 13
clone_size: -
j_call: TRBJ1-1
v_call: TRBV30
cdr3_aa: AWSVSFRGNTEAF

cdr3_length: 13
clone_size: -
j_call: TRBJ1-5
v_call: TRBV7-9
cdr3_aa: ASSLGGGSNQPQH

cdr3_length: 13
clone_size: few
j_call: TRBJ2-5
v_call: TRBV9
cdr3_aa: ASSGGRGRQETQY

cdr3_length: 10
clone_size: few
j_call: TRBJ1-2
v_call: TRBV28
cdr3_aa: ASSLWSYGYT

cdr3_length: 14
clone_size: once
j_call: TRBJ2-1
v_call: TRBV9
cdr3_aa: ASSTTRDRGSGEQF

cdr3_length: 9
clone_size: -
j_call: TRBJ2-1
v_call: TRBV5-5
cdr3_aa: ASSLIDEQF

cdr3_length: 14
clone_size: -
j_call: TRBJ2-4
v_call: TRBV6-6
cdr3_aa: ASSYSGTGSGNIQY

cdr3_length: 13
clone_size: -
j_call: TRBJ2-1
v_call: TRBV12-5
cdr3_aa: ASGPTGRPYNEQF

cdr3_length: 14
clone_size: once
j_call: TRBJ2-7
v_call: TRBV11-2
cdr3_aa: ASSLGRGDPKMEQY

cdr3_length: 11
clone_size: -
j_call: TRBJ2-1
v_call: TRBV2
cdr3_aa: ASSAGGLNEQF

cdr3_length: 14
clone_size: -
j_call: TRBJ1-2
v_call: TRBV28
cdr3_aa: ASSFLQGPANYGYT